These T cell receptor beta chains were read from a single sample in a study of PD-L1 blockade in urothelial cancer. The protocol was immunoSEQ multiplex PCR, while the TCRdb copy is restricted to in-frame clones and leaves out a portion. The table shows about 120,000 clones, with around 89% occurring only once. This specimen was PBMCs, taken around atezolizumab (anti-PD-L1) treatment. All receptors come from a man in his fifties or sixties with urothelial cancer. Each CDR3 is given with its conserved first and last residue. The D gene is left open where the match is weak. Size values are once, few and many counts, or a class for expanded clones, and some rows have none.

abundance: .
v_gene: TRBV27
d_gene: TRBD1
j_gene: TRBJ2-7
CDR3nt: TGTGCCAGCAGTTCCTCCCGTTTCGACAGGGCGGACGAGCAGTACTTC
CDR3aa: CASSSSRFDRADEQYF

abundance: .
v_gene: TRBV10-3
d_gene: .
j_gene: TRBJ1-2
CDR3nt: TGTGCCATCAGTGAGTCGACAGACTGGGGTGGCTACACCTTC
CDR3aa: CAISESTDWGGYTF

abundance: .
v_gene: TRBV29-1
d_gene: TRBD1
j_gene: TRBJ2-1
CDR3nt: TGCAGGGCGGACAGGGGACCCTACAATGAGCAGTTCTTC
CDR3aa: CRADRGPYNEQFF

abundance: .
v_gene: TRBV11-2
d_gene: .
j_gene: TRBJ1-5
CDR3nt: TGTGCCAGCAGCTTAGGGCTCTTCGATCAGCCCCAGCATTTT
CDR3aa: CASSLGLFDQPQHF

abundance: once
v_gene: TRBV12-5
d_gene: TRBD1
j_gene: TRBJ1-2
CDR3nt: TGTGCTAGTGGCCGCGGGACAGGATCCGGCTACACCTTC
CDR3aa: CASGRGTGSGYTF

abundance: once
v_gene: TRBV2
d_gene: TRBD1
j_gene: TRBJ2-7
CDR3nt: TGTGCCAGCGGCCGGGACAGAAACTCCTACGAGCAGTACTTC
CDR3aa: CASGRDRNSYEQYF

abundance: once
v_gene: TRBV7-2
d_gene: TRBD2
j_gene: TRBJ2-7
CDR3nt: TGTGCCAGCAGCTTAATTAGCGGGAGTGCCTACGAGCAGTACTTC
CDR3aa: CASSLISGSAYEQYF

abundance: once
v_gene: TRBV19
d_gene: TRBD1
j_gene: TRBJ1-4
CDR3nt: TGTGCCAGTAGGGTAGGGGGCGCGATCTCTAATGAAAAACTGTTTTTT
CDR3aa: CASRVGGAISNEKLFF

abundance: .
v_gene: TRBV19
d_gene: .
j_gene: TRBJ1-1
CDR3nt: TGTGCCAGTAGTAAAACCGACAGGAAAGCTTTCTTT
CDR3aa: CASSKTDRKAFF

abundance: .
v_gene: TRBV20-1
d_gene: .
j_gene: TRBJ2-3
CDR3nt: TGCAGTGCTACACTAGGGCCGCAGTATTTT
CDR3aa: CSATLGPQYF

abundance: .
v_gene: TRBV9
d_gene: .
j_gene: TRBJ1-3
CDR3nt: TGTGCCAGCAGCTCCGGGGTGGGAAACACCATATATTTT
CDR3aa: CASSSGVGNTIYF

abundance: .
v_gene: TRBV19
d_gene: TRBD1
j_gene: TRBJ1-1
CDR3nt: TGTGCCAGTAGGCTGGGACAGTTTCTTTGGAACACTGAAGCTTTCTTT
CDR3aa: CASRLGQFLWNTEAFF

abundance: .
v_gene: TRBV28
d_gene: .
j_gene: TRBJ1-5
CDR3nt: TGTGCCAGCAGCCGTCCGGGGAGGAGCAATCAGCCCCAGCATTTT
CDR3aa: CASSRPGRSNQPQHF

abundance: .
v_gene: TRBV2
d_gene: .
j_gene: TRBJ1-2
CDR3nt: TGTGCCAGCAGTGAAGTGGGCAGCAAGAACTATGGCTACACCTTC
CDR3aa: CASSEVGSKNYGYTF

abundance: .
v_gene: TRBV5-4
d_gene: .
j_gene: TRBJ1-1
CDR3nt: TGTGCCAGCAGCTTCGGGATGAGGAACACTGAAGCTTTCTTT
CDR3aa: CASSFGMRNTEAFF

abundance: .
v_gene: TRBV7-6
d_gene: TRBD1
j_gene: TRBJ2-7
CDR3nt: TGTGCCAGCAGCCAAAGACAGGGGATTTTCTCCTACGAGCAGTACTTC
CDR3aa: CASSQRQGIFSYEQYF

abundance: .
v_gene: TRBV11-3
d_gene: TRBD1
j_gene: TRBJ2-7
CDR3nt: TGTGCCAGCAGCGACGCCGGTGGGGACAGGGTCTACGAGCAGTACTTC
CDR3aa: CASSDAGGDRVYEQYF

abundance: .
v_gene: TRBV14
d_gene: TRBD2
j_gene: TRBJ2-1
CDR3nt: TGTGCCAGCAGCCTTCCCGGGACTACCCACAATGAGCAGTTCTTC
CDR3aa: CASSLPGTTHNEQFF

abundance: .
v_gene: TRBV29-1
d_gene: .
j_gene: TRBJ1-5
CDR3nt: TGCAGCGTTGCAGGGTACAATCAGCCCCAGCATTTT
CDR3aa: CSVAGYNQPQHF

abundance: .
v_gene: TRBV7-3
d_gene: .
j_gene: TRBJ2-1
CDR3nt: TGTGCCAGCAGCCCGCGTCCAGGGGCGGTCTACAATGAGCAGTTCTTC
CDR3aa: CASSPRPGAVYNEQFF

abundance: .
v_gene: TRBV7-2
d_gene: TRBD2
j_gene: TRBJ2-3
CDR3nt: TGTGCCAGCAGCTTAGACGGGGGGGCTTCAGATACGCAGTATTTT
CDR3aa: CASSLDGGASDTQYF

abundance: .
v_gene: TRBV7-8
d_gene: .
j_gene: TRBJ1-1
CDR3nt: TGTGCCAGCAGCTTAGGGGGCTTGAACACTGAAGCTTTCTTT
CDR3aa: CASSLGGLNTEAFF

abundance: .
v_gene: TRBV30
d_gene: .
j_gene: TRBJ1-2
CDR3nt: TGTGCCTGGAGCGGTACTAACTATGGCTACACCTTC
CDR3aa: CAWSGTNYGYTF

abundance: .
v_gene: TRBV5-4
d_gene: .
j_gene: TRBJ2-2
CDR3nt: TGTGCCAGCAGCTCTAGGGTGGATAGCGCCGGGGAGCTGTTTTTT
CDR3aa: CASSSRVDSAGELFF

abundance: .
v_gene: TRBV7-9
d_gene: .
j_gene: TRBJ1-2
CDR3nt: TGTGCCAGCAGCTTTACAGGGTACAGGGCTCATGGCTACACCTTC
CDR3aa: CASSFTGYRAHGYTF

abundance: .
v_gene: TRBV27
d_gene: TRBD1
j_gene: TRBJ2-1
CDR3nt: TGTGCCAGCACCCCATTACAGGGGACCTACAATGAGCAGTTCTTC
CDR3aa: CASTPLQGTYNEQFF

abundance: .
v_gene: TRBV30
d_gene: .
j_gene: TRBJ1-2
CDR3nt: TGTGCCTGGAGTCCAGGAGGGCACTATGGCTACACCTTC
CDR3aa: CAWSPGGHYGYTF

abundance: .
v_gene: TRBV19
d_gene: .
j_gene: TRBJ2-7
CDR3nt: TGTGCCAGTAGTATGGCACTGGTCGAGGGCGAGCAGTACTTC
CDR3aa: CASSMALVEGEQYF

abundance: .
v_gene: TRBV2
d_gene: TRBD1
j_gene: TRBJ1-1
CDR3nt: TGTGCCAGCAGTGAACAGGGGGTTAACACTGAAGCTTTCTTT
CDR3aa: CASSEQGVNTEAFF

abundance: .
v_gene: TRBV11-2
d_gene: TRBD1
j_gene: TRBJ1-1
CDR3nt: TGTGCCAGCAGCCTTGGGACAGGTTTGAACACTGAAGCTTTCTTT
CDR3aa: CASSLGTGLNTEAFF

abundance: .
v_gene: TRBV2
d_gene: .
j_gene: TRBJ2-6
CDR3nt: TGTGCCAGCACCACAGGGCTCTCTGGGGCCAACGTCCTGACTTTC
CDR3aa: CASTTGLSGANVLTF

abundance: .
v_gene: TRBV18
d_gene: TRBD1
j_gene: TRBJ2-1
CDR3nt: TGTGCCAGCTCGTTGGACAGGGTCCCCAATGAGCAGTTCTTC
CDR3aa: CASSLDRVPNEQFF

abundance: .
v_gene: TRBV11-2
d_gene: TRBD2
j_gene: TRBJ2-5
CDR3nt: TGTGCCAGCAGCTCAAATCCGGGACTAGCGGGAGAGACCCAGTACTTC
CDR3aa: CASSSNPGLAGETQYF

abundance: .
v_gene: TRBV9
d_gene: TRBD1
j_gene: TRBJ1-4
CDR3nt: TGTGCCAGCAGCGCTCCGGGACAGGCGAATGAAAAACTGTTTTTT
CDR3aa: CASSAPGQANEKLFF

abundance: few
v_gene: TRBV9
d_gene: .
j_gene: TRBJ2-5
CDR3nt: TGTGCCAGCAGCGTAGTAGCAGGGACATCACAAGAGACCCAGTACTTC
CDR3aa: CASSVVAGTSQETQYF

abundance: .
v_gene: TRBV4-2
d_gene: TRBD2
j_gene: TRBJ2-1
CDR3nt: TGTGCCAGCAGCCAAGATAATAGGGCGGGGGTCCACTACAATGAGCAGTTCTTC
CDR3aa: CASSQDNRAGVHYNEQFF

abundance: .
v_gene: TRBV7-3
d_gene: .
j_gene: TRBJ2-3
CDR3nt: TGTGCCAGCAGCTTAAGCGGGAAAGAGGGCCGAAAAGATACGCAGTATTTT
CDR3aa: CASSLSGKEGRKDTQYF

abundance: .
v_gene: TRBV19
d_gene: .
j_gene: TRBJ2-5
CDR3nt: TGTGCCAGTAGTATAAGGGTGGGCAGGGAAGAGACCCAGTACTTC
CDR3aa: CASSIRVGREETQYF

abundance: .
v_gene: TRBV6-6
d_gene: .
j_gene: TRBJ1-3
CDR3nt: TGTGCCAGCAGTTACTCTACGGGTATTGGAAACACCATATATTTT
CDR3aa: CASSYSTGIGNTIYF

abundance: .
v_gene: TRBV7-9
d_gene: .
j_gene: TRBJ2-3
CDR3nt: TGTGCCAGCAAAAAGGACTCGTATGTCACAGATACGCAGTATTTT
CDR3aa: CASKKDSYVTDTQYF

abundance: .
v_gene: TRBV6-1
d_gene: .
j_gene: TRBJ1-5
CDR3nt: TGTGCCAGCATCCTCCTAGGTGGATACAATCAGCCCCAGCATTTT
CDR3aa: CASILLGGYNQPQHF

abundance: once
v_gene: TRBV7-2
d_gene: .
j_gene: TRBJ2-1
CDR3nt: TGTGCCAGCAGTCCCCCAGGGGACAACTCCTACAATGAGCAGTTCTTC
CDR3aa: CASSPPGDNSYNEQFF

abundance: .
v_gene: TRBV27
d_gene: .
j_gene: TRBJ2-1
CDR3nt: TGTGCCAGCAGTTTAAGGCTGGAGGGTGAGCAGTTCTTC
CDR3aa: CASSLRLEGEQFF

abundance: .
v_gene: TRBV18
d_gene: .
j_gene: TRBJ2-6
CDR3nt: TGTGCCAGCTCCGGAGGGGTAGCTGGGGCCAACGTCCTGACTTTC
CDR3aa: CASSGGVAGANVLTF

abundance: .
v_gene: TRBV2
d_gene: TRBD2
j_gene: TRBJ2-1
CDR3nt: TGTGCCAGCACTGATCGGGGGGGAGGATACAATGAGCAGTTCTTC
CDR3aa: CASTDRGGGYNEQFF

abundance: .
v_gene: TRBV6-1
d_gene: TRBD1
j_gene: TRBJ1-4
CDR3nt: TGTGCCAGCAGTCGGACAGGGCAATGGGAAAAACTGTTTTTT
CDR3aa: CASSRTGQWEKLFF

abundance: .
v_gene: TRBV5-4
d_gene: TRBD2
j_gene: TRBJ2-2
CDR3nt: TGTGCCAGCAGCCCCTCAGCGGGAGGGTTCACCGGGGAGCTGTTTTTT
CDR3aa: CASSPSAGGFTGELFF

abundance: .
v_gene: TRBV27
d_gene: .
j_gene: TRBJ2-1
CDR3nt: TGTGCCAGCAGTTTGGATCGGGGCGGGACCCCCTCCTACAATGAGCAGTTCTTC
CDR3aa: CASSLDRGGTPSYNEQFF

abundance: .
v_gene: TRBV28
d_gene: .
j_gene: TRBJ2-6
CDR3nt: TGTGCCAGCAGTTTAGTCAGGGGTTCTGGGGCCAACGTCCTGACTTTC
CDR3aa: CASSLVRGSGANVLTF

abundance: .
v_gene: TRBV5-1
d_gene: TRBD1
j_gene: TRBJ2-3
CDR3nt: TGCGCCAGCAGCTGGGCACAGGGGGTCGGCACAGATACGCAGTATTTT
CDR3aa: CASSWAQGVGTDTQYF

abundance: .
v_gene: TRBV10-1
d_gene: .
j_gene: TRBJ2-5
CDR3nt: TGCGCCAGCAGCGAACAGGCGTTCGTAAGGGAGACCCAGTACTTC
CDR3aa: CASSEQAFVRETQYF

abundance: few
v_gene: TRBV28
d_gene: TRBD2
j_gene: TRBJ2-7
CDR3nt: TGTGCCAGCAGTTTATGGCGACTAGCGGGGGGGCCCGGGGAGCAGTACTTC
CDR3aa: CASSLWRLAGGPGEQYF

abundance: .
v_gene: TRBV4-1
d_gene: TRBD2
j_gene: TRBJ2-1
CDR3nt: TGCGCCAGCAGCCGCGAGACTAGCGGGGTTTACAATGAGCAGTTCTTC
CDR3aa: CASSRETSGVYNEQFF

abundance: .
v_gene: TRBV7-2
d_gene: TRBD2
j_gene: TRBJ2-7
CDR3nt: TGTGCCAGCAGCTTAGGTAGCGGGACCAGCTACGAGCAGTACTTC
CDR3aa: CASSLGSGTSYEQYF

abundance: .
v_gene: TRBV4-2
d_gene: .
j_gene: TRBJ2-1
CDR3nt: TGTGCCAGCAGCCAGCCGGGAGCCTCACTCAATGAGCAGTTCTTC
CDR3aa: CASSQPGASLNEQFF

abundance: .
v_gene: TRBV5-6
d_gene: .
j_gene: TRBJ1-5
CDR3nt: TGTGCCAGCAGCTTGGGGTTTGGGGAGAGCAATCAGCCCCAGCATTTT
CDR3aa: CASSLGFGESNQPQHF

abundance: .
v_gene: TRBV6-1
d_gene: .
j_gene: TRBJ1-3
CDR3nt: TGTGCCAGCAGTGGGGGGCCTGCCTCTGGAAACACCATATATTTT
CDR3aa: CASSGGPASGNTIYF

abundance: .
v_gene: TRBV7-6
d_gene: .
j_gene: TRBJ1-5
CDR3nt: TGTGCCAGCAGCTTAGCGCAGGGACAGCCCCAGCATTTT
CDR3aa: CASSLAQGQPQHF